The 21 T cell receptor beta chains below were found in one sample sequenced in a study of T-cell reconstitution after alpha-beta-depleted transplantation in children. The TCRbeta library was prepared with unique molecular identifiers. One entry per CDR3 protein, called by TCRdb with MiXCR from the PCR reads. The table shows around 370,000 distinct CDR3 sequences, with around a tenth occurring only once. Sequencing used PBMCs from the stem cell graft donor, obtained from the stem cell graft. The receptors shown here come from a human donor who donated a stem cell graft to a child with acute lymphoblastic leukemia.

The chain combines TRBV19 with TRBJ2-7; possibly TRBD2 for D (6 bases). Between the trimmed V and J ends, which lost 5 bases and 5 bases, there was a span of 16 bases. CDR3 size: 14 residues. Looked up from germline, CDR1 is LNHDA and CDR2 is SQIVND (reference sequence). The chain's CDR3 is CASSSRTGVDEQYF. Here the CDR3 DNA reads TGTGCCAGTAGTTCCCGGACGGGGGTCGACGAGCAGTACTTC. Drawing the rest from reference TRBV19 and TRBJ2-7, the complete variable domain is DGGITQSPKYLFRKEGQNVTLSCEQNLNHDAMYWYRQDPGQGLRLIYYSQIVNDFQKGDIAEGYSVSREKKESFPLTVTSAQKNPTAFYLCASSSRTGVDEQYFGPGTRLTVT.

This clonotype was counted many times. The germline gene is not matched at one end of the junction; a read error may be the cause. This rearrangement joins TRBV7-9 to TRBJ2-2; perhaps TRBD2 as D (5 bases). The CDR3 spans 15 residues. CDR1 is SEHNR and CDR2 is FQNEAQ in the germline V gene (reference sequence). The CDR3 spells CASSTPRRNTGEPFF. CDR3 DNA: TGTGCCAGCAGTACGCCCCGACGGAACACCGGGGAGCCGTTTTTT.

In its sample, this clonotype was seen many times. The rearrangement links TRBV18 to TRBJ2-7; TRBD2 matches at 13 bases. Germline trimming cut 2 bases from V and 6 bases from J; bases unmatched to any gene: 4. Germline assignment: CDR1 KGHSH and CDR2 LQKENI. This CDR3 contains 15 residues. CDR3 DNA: TGTGCCAGCTCACCATGGACTAGCGGGAGTCCCGAGCAGTACTTC. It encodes CASSPWTSGSPEQYF.

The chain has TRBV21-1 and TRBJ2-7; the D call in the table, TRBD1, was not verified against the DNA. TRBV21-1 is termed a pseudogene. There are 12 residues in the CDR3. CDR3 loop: CASSNRVYEQYF. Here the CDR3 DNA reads TGTGCCAGCAGTAACAGGGTCTACGAGCAGTACTTC.

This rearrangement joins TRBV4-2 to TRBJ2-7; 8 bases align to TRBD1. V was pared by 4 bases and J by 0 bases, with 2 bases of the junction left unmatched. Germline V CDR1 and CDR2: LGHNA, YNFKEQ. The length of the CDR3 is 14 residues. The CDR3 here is CASSRRGHSYEQYF. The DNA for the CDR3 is TGTGCCAGCAGCCGCAGGGGGCACTCCTACGAGCAGTACTTC.

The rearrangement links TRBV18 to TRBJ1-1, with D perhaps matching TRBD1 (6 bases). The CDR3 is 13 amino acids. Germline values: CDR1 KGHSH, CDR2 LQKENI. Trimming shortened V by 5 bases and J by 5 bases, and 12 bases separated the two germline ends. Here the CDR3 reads CASSEGVETEAFF. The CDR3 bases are TGTGCCAGCTCAGAGGGGGTGGAAACTGAAGCTTTCTTT.

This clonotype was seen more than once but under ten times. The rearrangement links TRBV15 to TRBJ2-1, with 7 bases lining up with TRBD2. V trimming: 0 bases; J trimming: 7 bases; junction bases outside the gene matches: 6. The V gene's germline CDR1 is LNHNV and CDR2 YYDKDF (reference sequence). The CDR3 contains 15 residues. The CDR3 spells CATSRDRWGGNEQFF. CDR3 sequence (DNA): TGTGCCACCAGCAGAGATCGCTGGGGAGGGAATGAGCAGTTCTTC.

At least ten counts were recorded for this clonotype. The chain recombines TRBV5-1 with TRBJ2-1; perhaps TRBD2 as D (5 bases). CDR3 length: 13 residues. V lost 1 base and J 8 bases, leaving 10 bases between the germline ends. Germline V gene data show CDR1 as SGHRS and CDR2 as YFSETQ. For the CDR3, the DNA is TGCGCCAGCAGCTTGACTAGTCCACATGAGCAGTTCTTC. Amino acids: CASSLTSPHEQFF.

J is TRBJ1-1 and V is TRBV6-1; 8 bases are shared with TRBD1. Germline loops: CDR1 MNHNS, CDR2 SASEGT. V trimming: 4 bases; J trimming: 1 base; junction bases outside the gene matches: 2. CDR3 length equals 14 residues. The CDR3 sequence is CASSAGTGNTEAFF. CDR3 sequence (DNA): TGTGCCAGCAGTGCCGGGACAGGGAACACTGAAGCTTTCTTT.

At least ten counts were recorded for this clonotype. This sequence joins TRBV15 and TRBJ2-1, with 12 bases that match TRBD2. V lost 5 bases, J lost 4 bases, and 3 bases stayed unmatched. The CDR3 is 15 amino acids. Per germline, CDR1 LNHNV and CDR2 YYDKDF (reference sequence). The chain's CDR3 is CATSRTSGAYNEQFF. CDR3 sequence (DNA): TGTGCCACCAGCCGGACTAGCGGGGCGTACAATGAGCAGTTCTTC.

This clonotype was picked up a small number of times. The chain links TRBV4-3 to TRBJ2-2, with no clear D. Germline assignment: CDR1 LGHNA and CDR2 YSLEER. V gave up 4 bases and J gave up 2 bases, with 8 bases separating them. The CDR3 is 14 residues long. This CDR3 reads CASSRRANTGELFF. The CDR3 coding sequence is TGCGCCAGCAGCCGTCGAGCAAACACCGGGGAGCTGTTTTTT.

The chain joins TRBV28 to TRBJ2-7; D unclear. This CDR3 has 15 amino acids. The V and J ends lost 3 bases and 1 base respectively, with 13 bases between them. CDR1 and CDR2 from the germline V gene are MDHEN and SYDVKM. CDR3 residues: CASSLGFKGSYEQYF. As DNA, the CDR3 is TGTGCCAGCAGTTTGGGGTTTAAGGGATCCTACGAGCAGTACTTC. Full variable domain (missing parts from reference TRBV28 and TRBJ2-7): DVKVTQSSRYLVKRTGEKVFLECVQDMDHENMFWYRQDPGLGLRLIYFSYDVKMKEKGDIPEGYSVSREKKERFSLILESASTNQTSMYLCASSLGFKGSYEQYFGPGTRLTVT.

CDR3 DNA: TGTGCCATCATGGCAGGGGGGGGACCTGAAGCTTTCTTT. Translation gives CAIMAGGGPEAFF. The chain joins TRBV10-3 to TRBJ1-1; 7 nucleotides align to TRBD1. V was pared by 7 bases and J by 6 bases, with 8 bases of the junction left unmatched. Germline V CDR1 and CDR2: ENHRY, SYGVKD. The length of the CDR3 is 13 residues.

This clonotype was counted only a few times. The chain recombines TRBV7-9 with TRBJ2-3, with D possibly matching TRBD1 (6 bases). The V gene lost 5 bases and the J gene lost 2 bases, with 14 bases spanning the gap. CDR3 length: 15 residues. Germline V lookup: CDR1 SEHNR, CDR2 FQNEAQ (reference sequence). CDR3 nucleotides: TGTGCCAGCAGCGATACCGGACAGCTCACAGATACGCAGTATTTT. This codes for CASSDTGQLTDTQYF. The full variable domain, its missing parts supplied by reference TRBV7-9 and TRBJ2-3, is DTGVSQNPRHKITKRGQNVTFRCDPISEHNRLYWYRQTLGQGPEFLTYFQNEAQLEKSRLLSDRFSAERPKGSFSTLEIQRTEQGDSAMYLCASSDTGQLTDTQYFGPGTRLTVL.

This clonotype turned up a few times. Written as DNA, the CDR3 is TGTGCCAGCAGTTCCGGACTAGCGGGACCGATGCTGGCCGGGGAGCTGTTTTTT. Translated: CASSSGLAGPMLAGELFF. The genes are TRBV9 and TRBJ2-2; 12 bases agree with TRBD2. The CDR3 spans 18 residues. V shed 5 bases, J shed 6 bases, and the junction held 14 bases outside the gene matches. Germline V lookup: CDR1 SGDLS, CDR2 YYNGEE.

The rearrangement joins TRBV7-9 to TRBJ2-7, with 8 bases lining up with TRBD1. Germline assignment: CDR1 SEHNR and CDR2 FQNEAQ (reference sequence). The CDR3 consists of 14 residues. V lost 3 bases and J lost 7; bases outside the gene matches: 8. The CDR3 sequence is CASSFSQGAREQYF. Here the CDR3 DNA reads TGTGCCAGCAGCTTCTCCCAGGGGGCGAGGGAGCAGTACTTC.

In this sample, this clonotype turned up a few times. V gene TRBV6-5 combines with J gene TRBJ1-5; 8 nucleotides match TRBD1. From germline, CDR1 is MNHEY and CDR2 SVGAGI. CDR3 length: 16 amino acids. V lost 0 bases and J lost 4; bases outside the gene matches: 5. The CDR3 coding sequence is TGTGCCAGCAGTTACTCGGTGACAGGGGTGAATCAGCCCCAGCATTTT. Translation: CASSYSVTGVNQPQHF.

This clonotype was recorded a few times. In DNA form, the CDR3 reads TGTGCCAGCAGCGCATCGGGACTAGTAGACAATGAGCAGTTCTTC. Its translation: CASSASGLVDNEQFF. The rearrangement uses TRBV7-3 and TRBJ2-1; TRBD2 matches 8 bases. This CDR3 region has 15 residues. Trimming took 5 bases from V and 5 from J; bases not matched to a gene: 8. Per the germline V gene, CDR1 is SGHTA and CDR2 is FQGTGA.

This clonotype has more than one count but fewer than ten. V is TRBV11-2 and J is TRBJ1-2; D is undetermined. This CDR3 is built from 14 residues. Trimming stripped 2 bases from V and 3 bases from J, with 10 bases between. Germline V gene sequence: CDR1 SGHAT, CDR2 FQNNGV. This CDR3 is CASSLLGSDYGYTF. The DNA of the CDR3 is TGTGCCAGCAGCTTATTGGGGTCTGACTATGGCTACACCTTC.

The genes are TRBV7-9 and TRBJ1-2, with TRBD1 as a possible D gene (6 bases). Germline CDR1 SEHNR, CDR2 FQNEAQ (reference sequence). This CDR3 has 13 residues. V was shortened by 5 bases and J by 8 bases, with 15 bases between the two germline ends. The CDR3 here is CASSPRGFQGYTF. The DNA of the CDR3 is TGTGCCAGCAGCCCAAGGGGGTTTCAGGGCTACACCTTC.

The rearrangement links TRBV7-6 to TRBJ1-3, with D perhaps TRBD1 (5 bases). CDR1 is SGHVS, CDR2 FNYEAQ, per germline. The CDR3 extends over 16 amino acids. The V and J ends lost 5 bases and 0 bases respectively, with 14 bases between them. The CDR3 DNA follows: TGTGCCAGCAGCCCGGGGCCGGGCTACTCTGGAAACACCATATATTTT. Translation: CASSPGPGYSGNTIYF.